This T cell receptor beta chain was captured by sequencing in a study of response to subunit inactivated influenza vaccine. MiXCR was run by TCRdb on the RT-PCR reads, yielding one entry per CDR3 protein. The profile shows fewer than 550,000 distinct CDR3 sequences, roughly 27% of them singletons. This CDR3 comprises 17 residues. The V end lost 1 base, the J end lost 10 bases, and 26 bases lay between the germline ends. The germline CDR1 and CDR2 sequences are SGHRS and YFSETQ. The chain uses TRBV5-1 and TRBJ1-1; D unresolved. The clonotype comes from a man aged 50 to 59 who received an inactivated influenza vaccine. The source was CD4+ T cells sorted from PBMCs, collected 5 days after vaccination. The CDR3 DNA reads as TGCGCCAGCAGCTTGCTGGGGAATACGGACGCGAAAGGTGGAGCTTTCTTT. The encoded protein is CASSLLGNTDAKGGAFF.